Presented here are 7 T cell receptor beta chains from one specimen sequenced in a study of cytomegalovirus exposure and HLA in healthy donors. Use of 60 Vbeta and 13 Jbeta primers characterized the PCR. Sequencing was performed with immunoSEQ multiplex PCR; in TCRdb, only in-frame clones are kept and a portion is missing. The sample includes roughly 190,000 clones, roughly 80% of them seen just once. Sequencing was done on a sample of PBMCs. These receptors were collected from a woman younger than 35 in good health and CMV-seronegative.

This chain uses TRBV27 with TRBJ2-5, with 8 bases matching TRBD1. The J call is uncertain, as TRBJ2-7 better fits the DNA end. There are 16 residues in the CDR3. The germline V gene encodes CDR1 MNHEY and CDR2 SMNVEV (reference sequence). CDR3 DNA: TGTGCCAGCAGTGTCGGACAGGGCTCGGGCTCCTACGAGCAGTACTTC. This codes for CASSVGQGSGSYEQYF.

This clone occurred a few times. The rearrangement uses TRBV6-6 and TRBJ2-3, with 14 bases lining up with TRBD2. The J segment lost 1 base and the V segment lost 6 bases, leaving 3 bases of the junction unmatched. The CDR3 is 16 residues long. Germline V gives CDR1 MNHNY, CDR2 SVGAGI (reference sequence). CDR3 bases: TGTGCCAGCAGGGGGACTAGCGGGAGCCGCACAGATACGCAGTATTTT. Translation gives CASRGTSGSRTDTQYF.

The rearrangement uses TRBV28 and TRBJ2-2; the match to TRBD2 covers 11 bases. The V gene end was trimmed by 5 bases and the J gene end by 7 bases; junction bases not matched to a gene: 3. This CDR3 has 14 residues. The germline CDR1 and CDR2 sequences are MDHEN and SYDVKM. CDR3 protein: CASSVSGRDGELFF. Here the CDR3 DNA reads TGTGCCAGCAGTGTTAGCGGGAGGGACGGGGAGCTGTTTTTT.

The chain couples TRBV27 to TRBJ2-1; D is possibly TRBD2 (5 bases). V was shortened by 6 bases and J by 10 bases, with 10 bases between the two germline ends. Germline-derived CDR1 and CDR2 are MNHEY and SMNVEV (reference sequence). The CDR3 totals 11 residues. Written as DNA, the CDR3 is TGTGCCAGCAGAGAGGGCTGGGAGCAGTTCTTC. Translation: CASREGWEQFF.

The rearrangement links TRBV29-1 to TRBJ1-3; 11 bases are a match to TRBD1. This CDR3 is 15 amino acids long. The V and J ends lost 4 bases and 3 bases, in that order; junction bases with no gene match: 5. The V gene's germline CDR1 is SQVTM and CDR2 ANQGSEA. The CDR3 DNA sequence: TGCAGCGTTGCCTCGGGACAGGGGGGTGGAAACACCATATATTTT. As protein: CSVASGQGGGNTIYF. Variable domain in full (rest from reference TRBV29-1 and TRBJ1-3): SAVISQKPSRDICQRGTSLTIQCQVDSQVTMMFWYRQQPGQSLTLIATANQGSEATYESGFVIDKFPISRPNLTFSTLTVSNMSPEDSSIYLCSVASGQGGGNTIYFGEGSWLTVV.

This clone was picked up one time. This rearrangement joins TRBV11-2 to TRBJ1-1, with D unclear. The germline CDR1 and CDR2 sequences are SGHAT and FQNNGV. Trimming removed 5 bases from V and 6 bases from J, with 7 bases in between. The CDR3 has 11 residues. The CDR3: CASSRYSEAFF. The CDR3 DNA reads as TGTGCCAGCAGCCGGTACTCTGAAGCTTTCTTT.

The chain joins TRBV2 to TRBJ2-7, with D possibly matching TRBD2 (5 bases). Per the germline V gene, CDR1 is SNHLY and CDR2 is FYNNEI. V dropped 6 bases and J dropped 9 bases, with 18 bases sitting between them. This CDR3 contains 13 residues. The CDR3 DNA reads as TGTGCCAGCAGACCCTCGGTTACGGAGGTGCAGTACTTC. Protein: CASRPSVTEVQYF.